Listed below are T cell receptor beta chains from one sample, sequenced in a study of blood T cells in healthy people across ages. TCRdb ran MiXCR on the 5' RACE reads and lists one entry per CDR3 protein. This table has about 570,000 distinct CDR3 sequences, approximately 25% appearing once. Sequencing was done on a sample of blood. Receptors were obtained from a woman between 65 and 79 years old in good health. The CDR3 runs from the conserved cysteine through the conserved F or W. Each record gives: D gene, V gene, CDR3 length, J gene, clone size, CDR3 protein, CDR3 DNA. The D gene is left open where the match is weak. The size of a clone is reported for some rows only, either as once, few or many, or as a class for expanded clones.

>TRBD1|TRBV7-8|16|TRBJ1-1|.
CASSLAWGQLNTEAFF
TGTGCCAGCAGCTTGGCTTGGGGACAGCTGAACACTGAAGCTTTCTTT
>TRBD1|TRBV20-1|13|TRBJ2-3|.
CSARTGFLDTQYF
TGCAGTGCTCGGACAGGGTTCTTGGATACGCAGTATTTT
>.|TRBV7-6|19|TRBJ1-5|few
CASSPTPLPGLYSNQPQHF
TGTGCCAGCAGCCCAACCCCCCTTCCCGGGTTGTATAGCAATCAGCCCCAGCATTTT
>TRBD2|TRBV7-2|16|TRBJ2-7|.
CASSSERGRSWDPLFF
TGTGCCAGCAGCAGCGAGCGGGGTCGTTCTTGGGATCCCCTGTTCTTC
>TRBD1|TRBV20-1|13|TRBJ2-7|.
CSALTGGSYEQYF
TGCAGTGCACTGACAGGGGGATCCTACGAGCAGTACTTC
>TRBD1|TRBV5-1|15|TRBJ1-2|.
CASTLTTGSFYGYTF
TGCGCCAGCACCCTTACGACAGGGAGTTTTTATGGCTACACCTTC
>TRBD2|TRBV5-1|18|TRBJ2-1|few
CASSYGLAGLSSYNEQFF
TGCGCCAGCAGCTATGGACTAGCGGGTCTAAGCTCCTACAATGAGCAGTTCTTC
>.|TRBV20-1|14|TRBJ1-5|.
CSASGQHSNQPQHF
TGCAGTGCTAGCGGACAGCATAGCAATCAGCCCCAGCATTTT
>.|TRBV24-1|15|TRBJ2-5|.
CATSDSRTSGKTQYF
TGTGCCACCAGTGATTCTCGGACCTCCGGGAAGACCCAGTACTTC
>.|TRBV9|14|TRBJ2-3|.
CASSVATSTDTQYF
TGTGCCAGCAGCGTAGCTACTAGCACAGATACGCAGTATTTT
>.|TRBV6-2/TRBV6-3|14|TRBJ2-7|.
CASSPPLGTYEQYF
TGTGCCAGCAGCCCCCCCCTTGGCACCTACGAGCAGTACTTC
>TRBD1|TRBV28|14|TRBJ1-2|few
CASSTGTANYGYTF
TGTGCCAGCAGCACAGGGACAGCTAACTATGGCTACACCTTC
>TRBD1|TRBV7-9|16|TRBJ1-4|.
CASSSGQGTTNEKLFF
TGTGCCAGCAGCTCCGGACAGGGGACAACTAATGAAAAACTGTTTTTT
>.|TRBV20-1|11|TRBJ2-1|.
CSASRADEQFF
TGCAGTGCTAGTAGGGCTGATGAGCAGTTCTTC
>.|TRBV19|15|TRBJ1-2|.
CASSIGANANYGYTF
TGTGCCAGTAGTATAGGCGCCAATGCTAACTATGGCTACACCTTC
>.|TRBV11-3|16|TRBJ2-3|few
CASSPTGTWNTDTQYF
TGTGCCAGCAGCCCTACCGGGACTTGGAACACAGATACGCAGTATTTT
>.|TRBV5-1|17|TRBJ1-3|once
CASSKTWGYNSGNTIYF
TGCGCCAGCAGCAAAACGTGGGGATACAACTCTGGAAACACCATATATTTT
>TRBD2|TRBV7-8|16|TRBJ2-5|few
CASSLELAGTQETQYF
TGTGCCAGCAGCTTAGAGTTAGCGGGGACTCAAGAGACCCAGTACTTC
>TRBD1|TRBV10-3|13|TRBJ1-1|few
CAISEEGAREAFF
TGTGCCATCAGTGAGGAGGGGGCCCGTGAAGCTTTCTTT
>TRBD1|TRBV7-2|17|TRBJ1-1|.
CASRQPGQGVGNTEAFF
TGTGCCAGCAGGCAACCGGGACAGGGGGTCGGAAACACTGAAGCTTTCTTT
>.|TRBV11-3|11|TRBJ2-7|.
CASARESEQYF
TGTGCCAGCGCCAGGGAGTCCGAGCAGTACTTC
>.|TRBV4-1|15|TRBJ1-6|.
CASSQEVRKGSPLHF
TGCGCCAGCAGCCAAGAGGTGCGAAAGGGGTCACCCCTCCACTTT
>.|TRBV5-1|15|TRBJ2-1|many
CASSLDVGDYNEQFF
TGCGCCAGCAGCTTGGATGTCGGGGACTACAATGAGCAGTTCTTC
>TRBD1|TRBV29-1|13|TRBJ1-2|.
CSVVGQGLYGYTF
TGCAGCGTTGTGGGACAGGGACTTTATGGCTACACCTTC
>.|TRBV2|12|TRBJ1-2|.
CASNVKIYGYTF
TGTGCCAGCAACGTGAAGATTTATGGCTACACCTTC